The clone carrying this TCR beta chain turned up a few times. This entry is derived from a study of blood T cell repertoires in COVID-19. All enrollees were roughly 18 to 100 years old and from 25 or so US areas. Each participant's cohort was designated according to participant-reported clinical history. Original methodology: Quantification of nucleated cells was approximated via reference gene primer amplification. Using immunoSEQ multiplex PCR, the repertoire was profiled, and TCRdb retains in-frame clones only, with some absent. V, J and clone size are those of that table, while D and trimming were read from the DNA. The repertoire holds a few hundred thousand clones, with about 81% as singletons. The sequence was collected from a man aged 25-45 years with acute COVID-19. Sequences were obtained from PBMCs or T cells enriched from blood (not recorded which).

CDR3 bases: TGTGCCAGCAGCCCCCACCCTCTAGGCACCGGGGAGCTGTTTTTT. It yields the protein CASSPHPLGTGELFF. The rearrangement uses TRBV7-3 and TRBJ2-2; D call uncertain. Germline assignment: CDR1 SGHTA and CDR2 FQGTGA. The CDR3 is 15 residues long. V lost 5 bases and J lost 4, with 14 bases in between.